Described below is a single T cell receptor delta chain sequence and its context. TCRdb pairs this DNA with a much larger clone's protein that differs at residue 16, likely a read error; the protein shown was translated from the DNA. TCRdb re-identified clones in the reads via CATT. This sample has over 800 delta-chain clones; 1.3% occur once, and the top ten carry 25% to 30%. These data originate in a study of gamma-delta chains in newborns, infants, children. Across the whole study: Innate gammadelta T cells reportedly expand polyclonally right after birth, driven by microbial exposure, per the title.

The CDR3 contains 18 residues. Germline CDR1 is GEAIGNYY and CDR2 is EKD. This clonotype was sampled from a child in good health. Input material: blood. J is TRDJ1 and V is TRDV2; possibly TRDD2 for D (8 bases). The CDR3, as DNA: TGTGCCTGTGACATACTTGGCCTTCCTAAGGATACGGACGATAAACCCATCTTT. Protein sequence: CACDILGLPKDTDDKPIF.